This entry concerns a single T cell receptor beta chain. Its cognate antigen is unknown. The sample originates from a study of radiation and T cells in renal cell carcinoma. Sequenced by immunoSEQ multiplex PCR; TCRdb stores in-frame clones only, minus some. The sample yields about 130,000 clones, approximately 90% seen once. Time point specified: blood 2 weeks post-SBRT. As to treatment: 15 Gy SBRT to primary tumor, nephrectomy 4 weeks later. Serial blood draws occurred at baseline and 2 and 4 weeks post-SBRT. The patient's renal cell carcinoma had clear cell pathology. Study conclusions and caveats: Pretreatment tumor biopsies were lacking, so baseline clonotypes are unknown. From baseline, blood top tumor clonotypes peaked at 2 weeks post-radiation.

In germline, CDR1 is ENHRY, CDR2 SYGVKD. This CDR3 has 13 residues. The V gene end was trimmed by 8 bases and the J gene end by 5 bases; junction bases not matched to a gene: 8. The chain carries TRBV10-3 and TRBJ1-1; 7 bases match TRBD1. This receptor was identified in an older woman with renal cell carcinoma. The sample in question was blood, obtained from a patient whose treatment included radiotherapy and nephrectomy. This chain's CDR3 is CAIGYRGETEAFF. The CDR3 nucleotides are TGTGCCATCGGATACAGGGGAGAGACTGAAGCTTTCTTT.